This T cell receptor (beta chain) is drawn from a study of blood T cell repertoires in COVID-19 (TCRdb year 2020). Describing the broader study: Samples covering the acute and convalescent phases of COVID-19 were provided by collaborators in the United States, Italy and Spain. The material from the prospective study consisted of cDNA or gDNA derived from T cells, B-cell-depleted T cells, or PBMCs. The dataset comprised deeply sampled blood TCRbeta repertoires from subjects exposed to, actively infected with, or recovered from COVID-19. The repertoires were released in a freely available public database meant as a resource for research on the immune response to SARS-CoV-2. The samples were drawn from the first 160 participants of the ongoing ImmuneRACE study and from about 1,200 subjects provided by 6 global collaborators. The sample metadata nearly always contained a de-identified subject ID, COVID-19 status, age in years and sex. HLA class I and class II types, where available, came from metadata supplied by the sample provider rather than from assay-based typing. Results the study describes overall, beyond this receptor: Clinical and demographic metadata were provided uncurated, with the amount varying by source and participant.

Trimming takes 2 bases off V and 5 bases off J; junction bases not matched to a gene: 11. Taken from cysteine to phenylalanine, the CDR3 has 16 residues. CDR3 DNA is the only sequence kept; it has 48 bases, read in frame from the first base. CDR1 and CDR2 are drawn from the germline V gene: SGHRS, YFSETQ. TCRbeta CDR3 regions were amplified from genomic DNA using the immunoSEQ Assay, a bias-controlled multiplex PCR. In the paper's pipeline: The number of nucleated cells in each sample was estimated by amplification of reference gene primers within the assay. To quantify the absolute abundance of each unique TCRbeta CDR3 rearrangement, sequence reads were collapsed and filtered. Productive Simpson clonality was computed per sample as the square root of Simpson's diversity index over productive rearrangements. This is the immuneACCESS table as TCRdb keeps it, with only in-frame sequences that have V and J called. A part of the clones is gone; compared with another copy, unresolved V genes explain less than half, and the rest is unexplained. V, J and clone size reflect that table, while D and trimming were determined from the DNA. The sample table records 240,000 or so clones; over 80% of these occur just once. In total, the top ten clones hold around 0.85% of the sample.

Enrolling through a virtual design, the prospective study's participants ranged in age from about 18 to 100 years and lived across 20 to 25 United States geographic areas. Cohort assignment in the prospective study relied on participant-reported clinical history from a screening survey and a study questionnaire. Exposed participants had been in contact, within 2 weeks of entering the study, with a person who had a PCR-confirmed or clinician-diagnosed case of COVID-19. Each participant in the prospective study had whole blood, serum and a nasopharyngeal or oropharyngeal swab collected by mobile phlebotomists. Prospective study participants could optionally give additional blood draws and questionnaires over an approximately 2-month period. Blood samples from the prospective study were shipped frozen or at room temperature prior to DNA extraction. On this clone: The antigen this receptor binds is unknown. Base qualities are missing; no much larger clone stands one base away.

The chain joins TRBV5-1 to TRBJ2-5, with TRBD1 matching 8 junction bases. The sample taken for sequencing was PBMCs or T cells enriched from blood (not recorded which). The TCR comes from a man in his forties or fifties who had been exposed to COVID-19. The encoded CDR3 is CASSLGQGQGWETQYF. The DNA is TGCGCCAGCAGCTTAGGACAGGGTCAGGGCTGGGAGACCCAGTACTTC.